The rows below give T cell receptor beta chains drawn from one sample of a study of Tregs in tolerant kidney transplant recipients. TCRdb's table, derived via immunoSEQ multiplex PCR, lists solely in-frame clones and lacks some. The data show more than 75,000 clones, approximately 93% seen once. The material sequenced was CD4+ T cells from blood, taken before the transplant. These receptor sequences come from a human donor who received a combined kidney and bone marrow transplant. CDR3s include the opening cysteine and the closing phenylalanine or tryptophan. The order of the fields is V gene, CDR3 protein.

TRBV28,CASNPSGGISSTDTQYF
TRBV27,CASEKSLAGSQETQYF
TRBV5-4,CASSPQRGAQETQYF
TRBV5-1,CASSNLQGASNEQFF
TRBV6-5,CASRPRMNSYEQYF
TRBV9,CASSVGGAISGNTIYF
TRBV5-6,CASSYAANSYEQYF
TRBV5-1,CASSLGRQILANYGYTF
TRBV20-1,CSEGGFDEQYF
TRBV7-6,CASSLDQGLLYNSPLHF
TRBV9,CASSVGITGGDLTEAFF
TRBV20-1,CSARDRSGAPF
TRBV4-1,CASSQVITGRFTLLGYNEQFF
TRBV4-1,CASSQEVLNTGELFF
TRBV2,CASGTDGGRAGELFF
TRBV18,CASSPLTGPPPDTEAFF
TRBV4-1,CASSQGQGAFQPQHF
TRBV28,CASSLAVGRGNQPQHF
TRBV2,CASTRFQEGYF
TRBV19,CASMYRSSGANVLTF
TRBV1,CTSSLGGLRAASYNEQFF
TRBV7-6,CASSLAPTSRYSYEQYF
TRBV4-3,CASSQATKQYF
TRBV19,CASTPTQAHNQPQHF
TRBV5-6,CASSLGPKSYGYTF
TRBV11-3,CASSLGGEIYNEQFF
TRBV5-1,CASSLIGDTEAFF
TRBV6-5,CASRATYGYTF
TRBV21-1,CASSKVPGWGDTQYF
TRBV5-6,CASSDPGQGYNEQFF
TRBV18,CASSLGTGDTEAFF
TRBV6-1,CASSPGTVYEQYF
TRBV5-1,CASSLTRQGSYEQYF
TRBV5-4,CASSLRQGTDTQYF
TRBV7-3,CASSLVGGQPQHF
TRBV27,CASSLNRDRGSIGYTF
TRBV21-1,CASSKDEAQGADTQYF
TRBV19,CASTLRGGTDTQYF
TRBV15,CATSRAPTGVSNQPQHF
TRBV4-3,CASSQDLLGLPYEQYF
TRBV5-6,CASSLWDRDEKLFF